The next 18 T cell receptor beta chains were all read from a single sample in a study of blood T cell repertoires in COVID-19. The data were produced by immunoSEQ multiplex PCR, yet TCRdb's version contains in-frame clones alone and is incomplete. The data contain around 280,000 clones, around 91% of them singletons. Specimen: PBMCs or T cells enriched from blood (not recorded which). The receptor set was obtained from a woman younger than 30 with acute COVID-19.

The chain couples TRBV3-1 (or the pseudogene TRBV3-2) to TRBJ2-7, with 8 positions matching TRBD2. From germline, CDR1 is LGHDT and CDR2 YNNKEL (reference sequence). There are 17 residues in the CDR3. V was pared by 1 base and J by 7 bases, with 15 bases of the junction left unmatched. DNA of the CDR3: TGTGCCAGCAGCCAAGCCCCATCTTCGGGAGGGGACCAAGAGCAGTACTTC. This encodes CASSQAPSSGGDQEQYF.

The V gene is TRBV7-8, the J gene TRBJ1-2; no clear D gene. The CDR3 extends over 14 amino acids. Germline CDR1 SGHVS, CDR2 FQNEAQ. V lost 0 bases and J lost 5, with 10 bases in between. The CDR3 loop is CASSLAPGRYGYTF. The DNA of the CDR3 is TGTGCCAGCAGCTTAGCGCCCGGGAGGTATGGCTACACCTTC.

V is TRBV5-1 and J is TRBJ1-1; no firm D call. CDR1 and CDR2 (germline): SGHRS, YFSETQ. The CDR3 consists of 14 residues. The V gene lost 2 bases and the J gene lost 1 base, with 9 bases spanning the gap. In DNA form, the CDR3 reads TGCGCCAGCAGCTTTAACATTCCGAACACTGAAGCTTTCTTT. Its protein is CASSFNIPNTEAFF.

V is TRBV5-6 and J is TRBJ2-7; a weak D match, TRBD1 (5 bases). The CDR3 loop spans 12 amino acids. CDR1 and CDR2 (germline): SGHDT, YYEEEE. Trimming cost V 4 bases and J 3 bases, with 8 bases left between them. The CDR3 loop is CASSADSYEQYF. As DNA, the CDR3 is TGTGCCAGCAGCGCCGACAGCTACGAGCAGTACTTC. Together with reference TRBV5-6 and TRBJ2-7, the CDR3 gives the full variable domain: DAGVTQSPTHLIKTRGQQVTLRCSPKSGHDTVSWYQQALGQGPQFIFQYYEEEERQRGNFPDRFSGHQFPNYSSELNVNALLLGDSALYLCASSADSYEQYFGPGTRLTVT.

This clone showed up just a few times. The rearrangement uses TRBV5-1 and TRBJ2-6; the D is unclear. The CDR3 totals 16 residues. V shed 4 bases and J shed 2 bases, with 13 bases lying between them. Germline CDR1 reads SGHRS; CDR2 reads YFSETQ. CDR3 nucleotide sequence: TGCGCCAGCAGCCCAACAATCCTCCCTGGGGCCAACGTCCTGACTTTC. This gives the protein CASSPTILPGANVLTF.

V gene TRBV10-2 combines with J gene TRBJ2-7; 8 nucleotides match TRBD1. J gave up 5 bases and V 10 bases, and 4 bases lay outside the gene matches. CDR1 WSHSY and CDR2 SAAADI come from the germline V gene. CDR3 length equals 11 residues. The CDR3 nucleotides are TGCGCCACTCAGGGGGCGAACGAGCAGTACTTC. Its protein product is CATQGANEQYF.

This chain uses TRBV10-3 with TRBJ2-1; 7 nucleotides line up with TRBD2. The CDR3 loop spans 16 amino acids. The ends lost 0 bases at V and 5 bases at J; junction bases unmatched: 7. The germline gives CDR1 ENHRY, CDR2 SYGVKD. The CDR3 here is CAISESGGVPNNEQFF. For the CDR3, the DNA is TGTGCCATCAGTGAGTCTGGGGGGGTACCCAACAATGAGCAGTTCTTC.

J is TRBJ1-6 and V is TRBV2; 7 bases agree with TRBD1. The CDR3 length is 15 residues. V lost 7 bases and J lost 7; bases outside the gene matches: 10. Germline V CDR1 and CDR2: SNHLY, FYNNEI. CDR3 residues: CASIAPGQSNSPLHF. CDR3 coding DNA: TGTGCCAGCATAGCCCCGGGACAGTCAAATTCACCCCTCCACTTT. Looking up the rest from reference TRBV2 and TRBJ1-6 gives the full variable domain: EPEVTQTPSHQVTQMGQEVILRCVPISNHLYFYWYRQILGQKVEFLVSFYNNEISEKSEIFDDQFSVERPDGSNFTLKIRSTKLEDSAMYFCASIAPGQSNSPLHFGNGTRLTVT.

This clone showed up just a few times. This chain connects TRBV18 to TRBJ2-3; the match to TRBD2 covers 8 bases. The junction had 9 bases not matched to a gene; V was cut back by 3 bases and J by 4 bases. Germline-derived CDR1 and CDR2 are KGHSH and LQKENI. This CDR3 has 16 amino acids. Here the CDR3 reads CASSPGTSLIADTQYF. The CDR3 DNA reads as TGTGCCAGCTCACCGGGGACTAGTCTTATAGCAGATACGCAGTATTTT.

This clone was seen once. The V call is TRBV5-1, the J call TRBJ2-1; TRBD1 matches at 9 bases. The CDR3 is 17 amino acids. In germline, CDR1 is SGHRS, CDR2 YFSETQ. J gave up 4 bases and V 0 bases, and 8 bases lay outside the gene matches. The DNA for the CDR3 is TGCGCCAGCAGCTTGGGGGACAGGGTCCATCGATACAATGAGCAGTTCTTC. This encodes CASSLGDRVHRYNEQFF.

V gene TRBV30 combines with J gene TRBJ2-7; 9 bases are shared with TRBD2. Germline values: CDR1 GTSNPN, CDR2 SVGIG (reference sequence). V dropped 0 bases and J dropped 4; count of bases not matched to a gene: 22. There are 20 residues in the CDR3. The CDR3: CAWSVGRRGLGLAGVYEQYF. For the CDR3, the DNA is TGTGCCTGGAGTGTCGGCCGGCGTGGCCTGGGGTTAGCGGGAGTGTACGAGCAGTACTTC.

This chain links TRBV27 with TRBJ2-3; tentatively, D is TRBD2 (6 bases). The germline V gene has CDR1 MNHEY and CDR2 SMNVEV (reference sequence). Trimming shortened V by 6 bases and J by 2 bases, and 9 bases separated the two germline ends. This CDR3 spans 13 amino acids. Written as DNA, the CDR3 is TGTGCCAGCAGGGAGGGTAACACAGATACGCAGTATTTT. Translating gives CASREGNTDTQYF.

The V call is TRBV5-1, the J call TRBJ2-7; 12 nucleotides line up with TRBD1. Trimming at V came to 4 bases and at J to 5 bases, leaving 1 base not matched to a gene. Germline lookup yields CDR1 SGHRS and CDR2 YFSETQ. This CDR3 has 13 amino acids. The CDR3 nucleotides are TGCGCCAGCAGCAGGGACAGGGGGCACGAGCAGTACTTC. This translates into CASSRDRGHEQYF.

The chain recombines TRBV11-3 with TRBJ2-4; 9 bases map to TRBD2. V lost 0 bases, J lost 1 base, and 19 bases stayed unmatched. In germline, CDR1 is SGHNT, CDR2 YENEEA. The CDR3 length is 22 residues. The CDR3: CASSLDPLALAGRSGAKNIQYF. CDR3 nucleotides: TGTGCCAGCAGCTTAGACCCTCTAGCCCTAGCGGGAAGAAGTGGGGCCAAAAACATTCAGTACTTC.

This chain uses TRBV18 with TRBJ2-3; no clear D gene. Germline assignment: CDR1 KGHSH and CDR2 LQKENI. The CDR3 covers 13 residues. Trimming took off 3 bases at V and 6 bases at J, with 10 bases between the two ends. CDR3 region: CASSPLGDDTQYF. The CDR3 DNA reads TGTGCCAGCTCACCGCTCGGAGATGATACGCAGTATTTT.

The chain uses TRBV5-4 and TRBJ2-3; possibly TRBD2 for D (5 bases). The germline V gene has CDR1 SGHNT and CDR2 YYREEE (reference sequence). Between the trimmed V and J ends, which lost 0 bases and 3 bases, there was a span of 11 bases. This CDR3 comprises 15 residues. In DNA form, the CDR3 reads TGTGCCAGCAGCTTGGACGGGTGGAGGACAGATACGCAGTATTTT. Its protein product is CASSLDGWRTDTQYF.

The chain employs TRBV5-6 and TRBJ1-1, with D maybe TRBD1 (5 bases). This CDR3 contains 15 residues. CDR1 and CDR2 from the germline V gene are SGHDT and YYEEEE. V lost 2 bases and J lost 3, with 14 bases in between. The CDR3: CASSFAVAGHTEAFF. DNA of the CDR3: TGTGCCAGCAGCTTTGCGGTTGCGGGACACACTGAAGCTTTCTTT.

The genes are TRBV10-2 and TRBJ2-7; the D gene is possibly TRBD2 (5 bases). This CDR3 has 14 residues. Germline CDR1 reads WSHSY; CDR2 reads SAAADI. Trimming stripped 6 bases from V and 0 bases from J, with 12 bases between. The CDR3 bases are TGCGCCAGCAGGGGCCGGGAAAGCTCCTACGAGCAGTACTTC. Amino acid sequence: CASRGRESSYEQYF.